The 20 T cell receptor beta chains presented below share a single source sample, sequenced in a study of CD8 T cells in ankylosing spondylitis. Points from the study as a whole: For ankylosing spondylitis blood, a TCR beta motif of about 8 highly homologous variants appeared characteristic.

One entry per CDR3 protein results from TCRdb running MiXCR on the 5' RACE reads. This sample has roughly 700,000 distinct CDR3 sequences, with around 20% found just once. These receptors have no identified antigens. Input material: blood, either unsorted or a sorted T cell fraction (not recorded which). These receptors were collected from a male donor with ankylosing spondylitis.

V usage is TRBV12-3 or TRBV12-4 and J usage is TRBJ1-5; a possible D gene is TRBD1 (5 bases). CDR3 length: 14 residues. Trimming left V 4 bases short and J 4 bases short, with 11 bases between. The chain's CDR3 is CASSSWRGNQPQHF. The CDR3 DNA reads as TGTGCCAGCAGTTCCTGGAGGGGAAATCAGCCCCAGCATTTT.

This clonotype was counted between two and nine times. This chain connects TRBV5-1 to TRBJ2-1; 11 bases line up with TRBD2. The CDR3 length is 15 residues. The V gene's germline CDR1 is SGHRS and CDR2 YFSETQ. Unmatched junction bases numbered 3, after V lost 5 bases and J lost 2 bases. The CDR3 spells CASRTSGNAYNEQFF. The CDR3 DNA follows: TGCGCCAGCAGGACTAGCGGGAACGCCTACAATGAGCAGTTCTTC.

There are many counts of this clonotype. The rearrangement joins TRBV12-3 or TRBV12-4 to TRBJ1-5; possibly TRBD1 for D (6 bases). This CDR3 region has 16 residues. Between the trimmed V and J ends, which lost 5 bases and 7 bases, there was a span of 21 bases. In nucleotides, the CDR3 is TGTGCCAGCAGTCAGGACAGCCCCACTGGGGGACAGCCCCAGCATTTT. Its protein product is CASSQDSPTGGQPQHF.

The rearrangement links TRBV11-2 to TRBJ1-1; D is unresolved. Per the germline V gene, CDR1 is SGHAT and CDR2 is FQNNGV. V lost 7 bases and J lost 4, with 13 bases in between. The CDR3 consists of 13 residues. The CDR3 loop reads CASNQREFTEAFF. DNA of the CDR3: TGTGCCAGCAACCAAAGGGAGTTCACTGAAGCTTTCTTT.

In its sample, this clonotype was seen many times. The chain links TRBV12-3 or TRBV12-4 to TRBJ1-2, with D possibly being TRBD1 (5 bases). The CDR3 is made up of 15 amino acids. V shed 5 bases and J shed 7 bases, with 20 bases lying between them. CDR3 bases: TGTGCCAGCAGTCGGACCGGGGCCGTAGTAGTTGGCTACACCTTC. Amino acids: CASSRTGAVVVGYTF.

The chain uses TRBV30 and TRBJ2-2; no clear D gene. The V and J ends lost 0 bases and 5 bases respectively, with 7 bases between them. The CDR3 loop spans 13 amino acids. The germline gives CDR1 GTSNPN, CDR2 SVGIG (reference sequence). The CDR3 reads CAWSVGLTGELFF. The CDR3, as DNA: TGTGCCTGGAGTGTAGGTTTAACCGGGGAGCTGTTTTTT. The variable domain in full, with the rest retrieved from reference TRBV30 and TRBJ2-2, is SQTIHQWPATLVQPVGSPLSLECTVEGTSNPNLYWYRQAAGRGLQLLFYSVGIGQISSEVPQNLSASRPQDRQFILSSKKLLLSDSGFYLCAWSVGLTGELFFGEGSRLTVL.

The chain joins TRBV5-1 to TRBJ1-4, with D possibly matching TRBD1 (5 bases). Germline V gene lookup returns CDR1 SGHRS and CDR2 YFSETQ. With 5 bases removed from V and 5 bases from J, the gap between germline ends came to 13 bases. CDR3 length: 14 amino acids. CDR3 in DNA: TGCGCCAGCAGACGCGGGGGAGAAAATGAAAAACTGTTTTTT. As protein: CASRRGGENEKLFF.

The rearrangement links TRBV20-1 to TRBJ2-7, with D unresolved. CDR1 and CDR2 from the germline V gene are DFQATT and SNEGSKA (reference sequence). This CDR3 contains 12 residues. V shed 2 bases and J shed 5 bases, with 10 bases lying between them. DNA of the CDR3: TGCAGTGCTAGACGGATGGGCAACGAGCAGTACTTC. This codes for CSARRMGNEQYF.

This clonotype was observed once. The chain uses TRBV5-6 and TRBJ2-3, with 7 bases lining up with TRBD2. CDR3 length: 12 residues. V lost 6 bases to trimming and J lost 10 bases; unmatched junction nucleotides: 8. The germline V gene has CDR1 SGHDT and CDR2 YYEEEE. CDR3 protein: CASNPWAGAQYF. The DNA for the CDR3 is TGTGCCAGCAACCCGTGGGCGGGGGCGCAGTATTTT.

This clonotype was found a few times. The rearrangement links TRBV28 to TRBJ2-1, with D possibly TRBD2 on 5 matching bases. Trimming took off 6 bases at V and 6 bases at J, with 30 bases between the two ends. The CDR3 spans 19 residues. Germline loops: CDR1 MDHEN, CDR2 SYDVKM. The CDR3 loop is CASSPSGKLSVVSGNEQFF. Here the CDR3 DNA reads TGTGCCAGCAGCCCCTCCGGCAAACTTAGCGTGGTCTCGGGCAATGAGCAGTTCTTC.

V gene TRBV7-9 combines with J gene TRBJ1-3, with D uncertain. The V end was cut by 5 bases, the J end by 0 bases, with 11 bases between. The CDR3 loop spans 15 amino acids. CDR1 is SEHNR, CDR2 FQNEAQ, per germline (reference sequence). CDR3 bases: TGTGCCAGCAGCCCCAGTTGGATCTCTGGAAACACCATATATTTT. It codes for CASSPSWISGNTIYF.

The chain couples TRBV4-1 to TRBJ2-7; a possible D gene is TRBD1 (6 bases). V lost 6 bases, J lost 7 bases, and 19 bases lay in between. This CDR3 contains 14 residues. CDR1 MGHRA and CDR2 YSYEKL come from the germline V gene. CDR3 residues: CASSRAQGLGEQYF. CDR3 nucleotide sequence: TGCGCCAGCAGTCGCGCTCAGGGGCTCGGGGAGCAGTACTTC.

The sample holds a few counts of this clonotype. The gene calls are TRBV7-2 and TRBJ2-5; tentatively, D is TRBD2 (6 bases). The V gene's germline CDR1 is SGHTA and CDR2 FQGNSA. This CDR3 has 15 amino acids. V shed 4 bases and J shed 5 bases, with 17 bases lying between them. Written as DNA, the CDR3 is TGTGCCAGCAGCTCCCGGTCCCCACGGGGGGAGACCCAGTACTTC. This codes for CASSSRSPRGETQYF.

The chain links TRBV12-3 or TRBV12-4 to TRBJ1-4; no clear D. V lost 3 bases and J 0 bases, leaving 23 bases between the germline ends. CDR3 length: 20 amino acids. As DNA, the CDR3 is TGTGCCAGCAGTTTTATCCGGGCCCAGTTGTCATCCCCAACTAATGAAAAACTGTTTTTT. Protein: CASSFIRAQLSSPTNEKLFF.

This sequence joins TRBV15 and TRBJ2-7, with TRBD2 as a possible D gene (5 bases). This CDR3 has 15 amino acids. V lost 4 bases and J lost 0, with 13 bases in between. CDR1 and CDR2 (germline): LNHNV, YYDKDF (reference sequence). The CDR3 DNA follows: TGTGCCACCAGCACAGGACTGGGTAGCTCCTACGAGCAGTACTTC. Translating gives CATSTGLGSSYEQYF.

The chain joins TRBV30 to TRBJ2-7, with 8 nucleotides matching TRBD2. The CDR3 loop spans 15 amino acids. CDR1 GTSNPN and CDR2 SVGIG come from the germline V gene (reference sequence). V was pared by 0 bases and J by 1 base, with 5 bases of the junction left unmatched. The CDR3 region is CAWSVSGGESYEQYF. The CDR3 DNA reads TGTGCCTGGAGTGTATCGGGGGGGGAGTCCTACGAGCAGTACTTC.

The CDR3 spells CASSYRAWAGELFF. Here the CDR3 DNA reads TGTGCCAGCAGTTACAGGGCCTGGGCCGGGGAGCTGTTTTTT. V usage is TRBV12-3 or TRBV12-4 and J usage is TRBJ2-2; tentatively, D is TRBD1 (6 bases). V was clipped by 4 bases and J by 6 bases, with 12 bases between them. The CDR3 covers 14 residues.

The gene calls are TRBV7-8 and TRBJ2-7, with TRBD1 identical over 8 bases. Trimming at V came to 9 bases and at J to 3 bases, leaving 10 bases not matched to a gene. CDR1 is SGHVS, CDR2 FQNEAQ, per germline. The CDR3 spans 14 residues. Here the CDR3 reads CASIRDRSLYEQYF. In nucleotides, the CDR3 is TGTGCCAGTATCCGGGACAGGAGTCTCTACGAGCAGTACTTC.

The sample holds many counts of this clonotype. The CDR3 coding sequence is TGTGCCAGCAGCCTTAGACAGTACAATGAGCAGTTCTTC. Translating it yields CASSLRQYNEQFF. V usage is TRBV7-9 and J usage is TRBJ2-1; D perhaps matches TRBD1 (5 bases). CDR1 is SEHNR and CDR2 is FQNEAQ in the germline V gene (reference sequence). Trimming pared 5 bases from V and 4 bases from J, leaving 9 bases between. This CDR3 is built from 13 residues.

The chain uses TRBV12-3 or TRBV12-4 and TRBJ2-1, with 10 nucleotides matching TRBD2. The V segment lost 6 bases and the J segment 10 bases; nucleotides outside the gene matches: 3. This CDR3 comprises 12 residues. CDR3 sequence reads: CASRTLAGEQFF. The DNA of the CDR3 is TGTGCCAGCAGAACACTAGCGGGGGAGCAGTTCTTC.